The 23 T cell receptor beta chains given below trace back to one sample, sequenced in a study of OX40 agonist ivuxolimab in advanced cancers. This table comes from immunoSEQ multiplex PCR, and its TCRdb copy is limited to in-frame clones, with some not included. The sample has about 81,000 clones; about 86% are singletons. Specimen: CD4+ or CD8+ T cells sorted from blood, collected in a trial of the OX40 agonist ivuxolimab. The receptor set was obtained from an adult with an advanced solid tumor such as melanoma, head and neck, liver or kidney cancer.

This chain joins TRBV5-4 and TRBJ2-7, with D unclear. The CDR3 sequence is 15 residues long. Looked up from germline, CDR1 is SGHNT and CDR2 is YYREEE (reference sequence). Deletions cut 1 base from V and 0 bases from J, with 11 bases between. This chain's CDR3 is CASSLSIPVSYEQYV. The CDR3 region has the DNA TGTGCCAGCAGCTTGAGTATCCCCGTCTCCTACGAGCAGTACGTC.

The V and J genes are TRBV5-1 and TRBJ1-1; unclear D gene. CDR3 length equals 12 residues. The ends were cut back, 8 bases at V and 1 base at J, with 9 bases in the middle. Germline loops: CDR1 SGHRS, CDR2 YFSETQ. The CDR3 protein is CASYGWNTEAFF. The CDR3, as DNA: TGCGCCAGTTACGGATGGAACACTGAAGCTTTCTTT.

The rearrangement uses TRBV6-5 and TRBJ2-3; the D call may be TRBD1 or TRBD2 (5 bases each). Germline CDR1 and CDR2: MNHEY and SVGAGI. The CDR3 runs 15 residues. Trimming took 6 bases from V and 0 from J, leaving 13 bases between them. The CDR3 DNA follows: TGTGCCAGCAGAGATCGGGGCCTTAGCACAGATACGCAGTATTTT. Its protein is CASRDRGLSTDTQYF.

The gene calls are TRBV6-6 and TRBJ2-1; D possibly matches TRBD1 or TRBD2 (5 bases each). The CDR3 runs to 15 residues. Germline CDR1 and CDR2: MNHNY and SVGAGI (reference sequence). Trimming shortened V by 10 bases and J by 8 bases, and 24 bases separated the two germline ends. CDR3 in DNA: TGTGCCACCTCGTTAGAGGGGTTTTACCGGGATGAGCAGTTCTTC. It translates to CATSLEGFYRDEQFF.

This clone has just one count. This chain connects TRBV7-9 to TRBJ1-2; 8 nucleotides agree with TRBD1. This CDR3 is built from 14 residues. The germline V gene encodes CDR1 SEHNR and CDR2 FQNEAQ (reference sequence). With 5 bases clipped from V and 5 bases from J, the junction kept 7 bases outside the gene matches. The CDR3 DNA follows: TGTGCCAGCAGCCCACCGGGACAGGCTTATGGCTACACCTTC. Encoded protein: CASSPPGQAYGYTF.

The chain combines TRBV7-3 with TRBJ2-2; D remains unclear. Trimming removed 5 bases from V and 4 bases from J, with 8 bases in between. CDR1 is SGHTA, CDR2 FQGTGA, per germline. The CDR3 totals 13 residues. In nucleotides, the CDR3 is TGTGCCAGCAGCCCTGACACCACCGGGGAGCTGTTTTTT. This gives the protein CASSPDTTGELFF.

This clone was detected only once. The chain recombines TRBV6-5 with TRBJ2-3, with 14 bases that match TRBD2. The CDR3 has 15 amino acids. The germline V gene encodes CDR1 MNHEY and CDR2 SVGAGI. J gave up 4 bases and V 6 bases, and 3 bases lay outside the gene matches. CDR3: CASRRLAGGADTQYF. The CDR3 DNA reads as TGTGCCAGCAGACGACTAGCGGGAGGGGCAGATACGCAGTATTTT.

The chain carries TRBV7-2 and TRBJ2-7; 12 positions match TRBD2. V lost 5 bases and J lost 2; bases outside the gene matches: 4. The germline V gene encodes CDR1 SGHTA and CDR2 FQGNSA. CDR3 size: 15 residues. The CDR3 is CASSPLAGGPYEQYF. CDR3 nucleotides: TGTGCCAGCAGCCCCCTAGCGGGAGGGCCCTACGAGCAGTACTTC. The full variable domain, with the rest looked up from reference TRBV7-2 and TRBJ2-7, is GAGVSQSPSNKVTEKGKDVELRCDPISGHTALYWYRQSLGQGLEFLIYFQGNSAPDKSGLPSDRFSAERTGGSVSTLTIQRTQQEDSAVYLCASSPLAGGPYEQYFGPGTRLTVT.

The V call is TRBV27, the J call TRBJ2-7, with 7 bases fitting TRBD1. V trimming: 4 bases; J trimming: 5 bases; junction bases outside the gene matches: 2. Per the germline V gene, CDR1 is MNHEY and CDR2 is SMNVEV (reference sequence). The CDR3 length is 12 residues. CDR3 bases: TGTGCCAGCAGTTGGACAGGACACGAGCAGTACTTC. Translating it yields CASSWTGHEQYF.

The table lists this clone with a count of one. The V gene is TRBV4-1, the J gene TRBJ2-7, with 7 bases that match TRBD2. This CDR3 contains 15 residues. Trimming took 0 bases from V and 3 from J; bases not matched to a gene: 5. Germline assignment: CDR1 MGHRA and CDR2 YSYEKL. The CDR3 spells CASSQENGRFYEQYF. The CDR3 DNA reads as TGCGCCAGCAGCCAAGAGAACGGGAGGTTCTACGAGCAGTACTTC.

The chain links TRBV4-3 to TRBJ1-2, with 11 nucleotides matching TRBD1. The CDR3 runs 16 residues. Germline CDR1 reads LGHNA; CDR2 reads YSLEER. The J segment lost 7 bases and the V segment lost 1 base, leaving 8 bases of the junction unmatched. CDR3 amino acids: CASSQGTGTGGLGYTF. CDR3 nucleotides: TGCGCCAGCAGCCAAGGTACCGGGACAGGGGGTCTTGGCTACACCTTC.

The rearrangement joins TRBV9 to TRBJ2-7; tentative D call: TRBD2 (5 bases). This CDR3 has 12 amino acids. Germline V gives CDR1 SGDLS, CDR2 YYNGEE. The V and J ends lost 1 base and 8 bases respectively, with 10 bases between them. CDR3 amino acids: CASSVSGGKQYF. CDR3 nucleotides: TGTGCCAGCAGCGTATCAGGAGGCAAGCAGTACTTC.

The V gene is TRBV4-1, the J gene TRBJ2-1; D gene uncertain. Germline V gene lookup returns CDR1 MGHRA and CDR2 YSYEKL. The V gene lost 5 bases and the J gene lost 6 bases, with 2 bases spanning the gap. CDR3 length: 10 residues. The CDR3 reads CASSGNEQFF. CDR3 nucleotides: TGCGCCAGCAGCGGCAATGAGCAGTTCTTC.

The chain carries TRBV5-1 and TRBJ1-1; TRBD1 is a possible D gene (6 bases). This CDR3 region has 15 residues. V lost 0 bases and J 1 base, leaving 10 bases between the germline ends. Germline CDR1 SGHRS, CDR2 YFSETQ. The CDR3 DNA reads TGCGCCAGCAGCTTGGACAGGGCCGCGAACACTGAAGCTTTCTTT. As protein: CASSLDRAANTEAFF.

A remark on this clone: Mismatch with germline at one junction end may stem from a read error. The chain joins TRBV7-9 to TRBJ1-2; the D is unclear. Germline values: CDR1 SEHNR, CDR2 FQNEAQ (reference sequence). The CDR3 runs 8 residues. CDR3: CASSPREF. For the CDR3, the DNA is TGTGCCAGCAGCCCAAGGGAATTC. The full variable domain, rest sourced from reference TRBV7-9 and TRBJ1-2, is DTGVSQNPRHKITKRGQNVTFRCDPISEHNRLYWYRQTLGQGPEFLTYFQNEAQLEKSRLLSDRFSAERPKGSFSTLEIQRTEQGDSAMYLCASSPREFGSGTRLTVV.

This clone has a handful of counts. J is TRBJ1-6 and V is TRBV6-5, with 9 bases matching TRBD1. V dropped 0 bases and J dropped 5; count of bases not matched to a gene: 2. CDR1 and CDR2 (germline): MNHEY, SVGAGI. This CDR3 is built from 16 residues. The CDR3 reads CASSYSRDRDNSPLHF. CDR3 nucleotide sequence: TGTGCCAGCAGTTACTCACGGGACAGGGATAATTCACCCCTCCACTTT.

The CDR3 loop is CASSLDEGNTIYF. The CDR3 DNA reads as TGTGCCAGCAGCTTAGATGAGGGAAACACCATATATTTT. This rearrangement joins TRBV7-2 to TRBJ1-3; D is uncertain. V lost 1 base to trimming and J lost 4 bases, with 5 bases between them. The CDR3 is 13 residues long. Per the germline V gene, CDR1 is SGHTA and CDR2 is FQGNSA.

DNA for the CDR3: TGTGCCAGCAGCTATGCACAGGGGAAGAAGGACACCGGGGAGCTGTTTTTT. Translated, it gives CASSYAQGKKDTGELFF. V usage is TRBV13 and J usage is TRBJ2-2; 7 nucleotides match TRBD1. Germline V gene data show CDR1 as PRHDT and CDR2 as FYEKMQ (reference sequence). Trimming took 4 bases from V and 3 from J; bases not matched to a gene: 11. CDR3 length: 17 residues.

V is TRBV7-2 and J is TRBJ2-1; 8 nucleotides align to TRBD2. CDR3 length: 15 residues. The V gene's germline CDR1 is SGHTA and CDR2 FQGNSA. Germline trimming cut 6 bases from V and 6 bases from J; bases unmatched to any gene: 10. The CDR3 DNA reads as TGTGCCAGCAGTCCCCCGGGGGGGGGCCGCAATGAGCAGTTCTTC. Amino acids: CASSPPGGGRNEQFF.

The chain couples TRBV10-2 to TRBJ2-2; 7 nucleotides align to TRBD2. Trimming removed 8 bases from V and 4 bases from J; junction bases left unmatched: 7. The germline V gene encodes CDR1 WSHSY and CDR2 SAAADI. CDR3 length: 14 amino acids. CDR3 region: CASRQAGSTGELFF. In DNA form, the CDR3 reads TGCGCCAGCCGGCAAGCGGGATCCACCGGGGAGCTGTTTTTT.

The chain employs TRBV5-1 and TRBJ2-1, with D possibly called TRBD1 or TRBD2 (5 bases each). V lost 0 bases and J 7 bases, leaving 8 bases between the germline ends. The CDR3 sequence is 13 residues long. Germline CDR1 reads SGHRS; CDR2 reads YFSETQ. The CDR3 DNA sequence: TGCGCCAGCAGCTTGGCCGGGACGAATGAGCAGTTCTTC. Protein: CASSLAGTNEQFF.

The chain uses TRBV6-1 and TRBJ2-3; 8 bases match TRBD2. With 7 bases clipped from V and 5 bases from J, the junction kept 11 bases outside the gene matches. CDR1 and CDR2 (germline): MNHNS, SASEGT. The CDR3 runs 15 residues. The CDR3 sequence: CASTPPGLAGDTQYF. The CDR3 nucleotides read TGTGCCAGCACCCCTCCTGGGCTAGCGGGAGATACGCAGTATTTT.

The V gene is TRBV29-1, the J gene TRBJ1-5, with D possibly matching TRBD1 (5 bases). The CDR3 covers 13 residues. Trimming took 4 bases from V and 6 from J, leaving 13 bases between them. Per germline, CDR1 SQVTM and CDR2 ANQGSEA. The CDR3 DNA reads as TGCAGCGTTGTAGAGGGGATCACTCAGCCCCAGCATTTT. Its protein is CSVVEGITQPQHF.